The clone carrying this TCR beta chain has a count of ten or more. Its specificity is unknown. The data are from a study of T cells in Graves' hyperthyroidism and ophthalmopathy. Study-wide findings and caveats: Ophthalmopathy cases were set apart from stable hyperthyroidism by a 13 V-J model.

RNA transcripts provided the source from which TCR beta CDR3 regions were amplified. The HTBI primer set was used in a first-round RT-PCR of the TCR CDR3. TCRdb reprocessed the multiplex PCR reads with MiXCR, giving one entry per CDR3 protein. This table holds some 250,000 distinct CDR3 sequences, around 15% found once. J gave up 4 bases and V 3 bases, and 6 bases lay outside the gene matches. The CDR3 has 15 residues. Germline CDR1 DFQATT, CDR2 SNEGSKA (reference sequence). The chain combines TRBV20-1 with TRBJ2-3, with TRBD2 matching over 11 bases. This TCR came from a woman in her 50s with Graves' hyperthyroidism that later progressed to Graves' ophthalmopathy. Sequencing was performed on blood. This chain's CDR3 is CSARAPGLAADTQYF. CDR3 DNA: TGCAGTGCTAGGGCTCCGGGACTAGCGGCAGATACGCAGTATTTT.